Listed below are T cell receptor beta chains from one sample, sequenced in a study of identifying expanded T cells in peripheral blood. Here immunoSEQ multiplex PCR was the method, and the copy in TCRdb shows in-frame clones only, minus some. In the table there are around 120,000 clones, 70% to 90% of which are singletons. Sequencing input: blood. Source of these receptors: a person aged 18 to 75 in good health. The CDR3 runs from the conserved cysteine through the conserved F or W. The D gene is left open where the match is weak. Rows give clone size only sometimes, using once, few, many, or a class for an expanded clone.

j_call d_call v_call clone_size cdr3_aa cdr3_nt
TRBJ1-5 TRBD1 TRBV2 . CASVSNRGIEPQHF TGTGCCAGCGTGAGCAACAGGGGAATCGAGCCCCAGCATTTT
TRBJ2-3 . TRBV5-1 . CASSLPRTQGYPDTQYF TGCGCCAGCAGCTTACCGCGGACCCAGGGATACCCAGATACGCAGTATTTT
TRBJ2-1 . TRBV14 . CASSQDYEGSRWGYKEQFF TGTGCCAGCAGCCAAGATTATGAGGGATCAAGGTGGGGCTACAAAGAGCAGTTCTTC
TRBJ2-3 TRBD2 TRBV29-1 . CSGEGRTSGRLDTQYF TGCAGCGGGGAAGGGAGGACTAGCGGGAGACTAGATACGCAGTATTTT
TRBJ1-2 . TRBV30 . CAWSVPGPEKGYTF TGTGCCTGGAGTGTACCAGGACCGGAAAAAGGCTACACCTTC
TRBJ2-7 TRBD1 TRBV11-3 . CASSLRGTVSYEQYF TGTGCCAGCAGCTTAAGGGGGACAGTCTCCTACGAGCAGTACTTC
TRBJ1-1 TRBD1 TRBV7-6 . CASSLAGTGVGSEAFF TGTGCCAGCAGCTTAGCCGGGACAGGGGTAGGTTCCGAAGCTTTCTTT
TRBJ2-5 . TRBV28 . CASSSGTRDQETQYF TGTGCCAGCAGTTCCGGGACACGAGACCAAGAGACCCAGTACTTC
TRBJ2-3 TRBD2 TRBV5-1 . CASSLYGGRGTDTQYF TGCGCCAGCAGCCTATACGGCGGGAGGGGCACAGATACGCAGTATTTT
TRBJ1-1 . TRBV27 . CASSPFSLNTEAFF TGTGCCAGCAGCCCTTTCTCATTGAACACTGAAGCTTTCTTT
TRBJ2-7 . TRBV27 . CASTLGDGSYEQYF TGTGCCAGCACCCTCGGGGACGGCTCCTACGAGCAGTACTTC
TRBJ1-2 TRBD1 TRBV2 few CASSAGGRGTYGYTF TGTGCCAGCAGTGCGGGAGGCAGGGGGACCTATGGCTACACCTTC
TRBJ1-2 TRBD1 TRBV18 few CASSRDRGDYGYTF TGTGCCAGCTCACGGGACAGGGGGGACTATGGCTACACCTTC
TRBJ2-4 . TRBV5-1 . CASSPESPRGGKNIQYF TGCGCCAGCAGCCCCGAGAGCCCCAGGGGCGGCAAAAACATTCAGTACTTC
TRBJ2-5 TRBD1 TRBV11-2 . CASSRDRGQETQYF TGTGCCAGCAGCAGGGACAGGGGTCAAGAGACCCAGTACTTC
TRBJ2-7 . TRBV28 once CASSGYGGSSYEQYF TGTGCCAGCAGCGGCTATGGGGGATCCTCCTACGAGCAGTACTTC
TRBJ2-7 TRBD1 TRBV5-4 . CASSFGQGRVYEQYF TGTGCCAGCAGCTTCGGACAGGGTAGAGTATACGAGCAGTACTTC
TRBJ1-6 . TRBV19 . CASKGHIGSPLHF TGTGCCAGTAAGGGCCACATCGGTTCACCCCTCCACTTT
TRBJ2-1 TRBD1 TRBV28 . CASSLLVGDRGAEFF TGTGCCAGCAGTTTATTAGTTGGGGACAGGGGGGCGGAGTTCTTC
TRBJ2-2 TRBD2 TRBV11-3 . CASTPGGDGELFF TGTGCCAGCACCCCGGGAGGGGACGGGGAGCTGTTTTTT
TRBJ2-5 TRBD2 TRBV4-3 . CASSQVGVRGGETQYF TGCGCCAGCAGCCAAGTGGGTGTCCGGGGGGGGGAGACCCAGTACTTC
TRBJ2-1 . TRBV6-5 . CASRRDLNEQFF TGTGCCAGTCGCCGGGACCTGAATGAGCAGTTCTTC
TRBJ1-5 TRBD1 TRBV11-2 . CASSGDRASGAQHF TGTGCCAGCAGCGGGGACAGAGCCTCTGGGGCCCAGCATTTT
TRBJ2-5 . TRBV25-1 . CATRLGQETQYF TGTGCCACCCGATTGGGCCAAGAGACCCAGTACTTC
TRBJ2-3 TRBD2 TRBV9 . CASSVDSSGRSDTQYF TGTGCCAGCAGCGTAGATTCTAGCGGGAGATCAGATACGCAGTATTTT
TRBJ2-5 . TRBV9 . CASSASPDIRETQYF TGTGCCAGCAGCGCTTCCCCGGACATCAGAGAGACCCAGTACTTC
TRBJ1-2 TRBD1 TRBV4-1 . CASSHGTAANYGYTF TGCGCCAGCAGCCATGGGACAGCTGCTAACTATGGCTACACCTTC
TRBJ1-2 . TRBV28 . CASSFVGIYGYTF TGTGCCAGCAGTTTTGTAGGGATCTATGGCTACACCTTC
TRBJ1-3 TRBD1 TRBV19 . CASSARQGSSGNTIYF TGTGCCAGTAGTGCCCGACAGGGGTCCTCTGGAAACACCATATATTTT